This TCR beta chain originates from a study of blood T cell repertoires in COVID-19. Sequenced by immunoSEQ multiplex PCR; TCRdb stores in-frame clones only, minus some. The table shows about 89,000 clones, with about 80% occurring only once. CDR1 and CDR2 (germline): SGHAT, FQNNGV. The CDR3 spans 13 residues. The V and J ends lost 5 bases and 6 bases, in that order; junction bases with no gene match: 3. Input material: peripheral blood. This clonotype originated in a woman of 80 years or more with acute or convalescent COVID-19. The chain links TRBV11-2 to TRBJ1-2; 10 nucleotides align to TRBD1. In DNA, the CDR3 is TGTGCCAGCAGCACCGGGACAGGGGATGGCTACACCTTC. It encodes CASSTGTGDGYTF.